The clone carrying this TCR beta chain occurred a few times. The antigen is unknown. This entry comes from a study of T-cell reconstitution after alpha-beta-depleted transplantation in children. General study points: Hyperexpanded clones declined; after one year, newly produced T cells mostly supplied diversity. Diversity of TCRbeta at day 60 was high in some patients, arising from surviving recipient T cells and thymic progenitors. Several hundred graft clones that had expanded were reportedly the source of alpha-beta T cells about two months after transplant.

Unique molecular identifiers were used in preparing the TCRbeta library. TCRdb re-analysed the PCR reads in MiXCR, keeping a single row per CDR3 protein. The sample carries a few hundred thousand distinct CDR3 sequences, over 20% recorded once. The CDR3 runs 15 residues. V was clipped by 1 base and J by 1 base, with 9 bases between them. CDR1 SGHDT and CDR2 YYEEEE come from the germline V gene. The specimen was PBMCs, collected before TCRalphabeta/CD19-depleted stem cell transplant. The V call is TRBV5-6, the J call TRBJ2-1; possibly TRBD2 for D (5 bases). The TCR comes from a boy in the first two years of life with Wiskott-Aldrich syndrome, due to receive a stem cell transplant. The CDR3 protein is CASSLYGKSYNEQFF. CDR3 bases: TGTGCCAGCAGCTTGTACGGGAAATCCTACAATGAGCAGTTCTTC.